These T cell receptor beta chains were read from a single sample in a study of radiation and T cells in renal cell carcinoma. Data came from immunoSEQ multiplex PCR; TCRdb stores just in-frame clones and leaves some out. This table holds around 100,000 clones, 84% found once. This material consisted of blood, taken from a patient whose treatment included radiotherapy and nephrectomy. The receptors were sampled from a man between 60 and 70 years old with renal cell carcinoma. The conserved cysteine and the conserved F or W are not part of the CDR3 here.

TRBV10-3	TRBJ1-1	ATSTGFAEAF
TRBV12-5	TRBJ2-3	ASGRGLAGDTQY
TRBV5-1	TRBJ2-1	ASSAGDAYNEQF
TRBV5-1	TRBJ2-3	ASMGRGRGTDTQY
TRBV18	TRBJ2-3	ASSPGTGDTQY
TRBV19	TRBJ1-2	ASSIKGDGGYT
TRBV21-1	TRBJ2-3	ASSKGAGAQY
TRBV4-3	TRBJ2-7	ASSQGTGGARQY
TRBV28	TRBJ2-7	ASSSNRATFYEQY
TRBV5-4	TRBJ2-5	ASSLSGPPRETQY
TRBV13	TRBJ1-2	ASSSQNRANTNYGYT
TRBV5-1	TRBJ2-2	ASSLSRGRTGELF
TRBV10-3	TRBJ1-1	AISESTGGAGENTEAF